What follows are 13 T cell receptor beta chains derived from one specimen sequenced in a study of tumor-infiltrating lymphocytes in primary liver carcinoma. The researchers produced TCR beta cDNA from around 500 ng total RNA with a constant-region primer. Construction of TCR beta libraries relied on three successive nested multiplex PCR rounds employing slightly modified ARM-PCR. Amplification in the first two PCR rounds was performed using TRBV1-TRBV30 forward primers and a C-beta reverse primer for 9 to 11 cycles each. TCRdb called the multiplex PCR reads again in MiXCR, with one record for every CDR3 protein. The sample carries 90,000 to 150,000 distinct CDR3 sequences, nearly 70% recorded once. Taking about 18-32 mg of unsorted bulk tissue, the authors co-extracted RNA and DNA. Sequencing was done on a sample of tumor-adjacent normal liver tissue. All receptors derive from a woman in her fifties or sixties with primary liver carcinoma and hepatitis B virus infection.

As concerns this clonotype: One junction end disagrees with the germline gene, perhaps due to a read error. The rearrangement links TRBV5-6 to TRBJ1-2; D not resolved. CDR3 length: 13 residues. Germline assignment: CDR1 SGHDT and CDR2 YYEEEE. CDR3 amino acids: CARSLRLTWLDTF. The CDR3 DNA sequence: TGTGCCAGGAGCTTGAGACTTACATGGTTAGATACCTTC.

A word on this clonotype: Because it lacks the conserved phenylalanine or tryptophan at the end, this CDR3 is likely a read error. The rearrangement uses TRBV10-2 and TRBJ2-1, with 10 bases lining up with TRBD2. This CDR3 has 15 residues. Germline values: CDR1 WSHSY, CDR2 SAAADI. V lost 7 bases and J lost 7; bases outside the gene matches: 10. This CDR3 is CASTRASGGSNEQFI. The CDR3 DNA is TGCGCCAGCACTCGGGCTAGCGGGGGCTCTAATGAGCAGTTCATC.

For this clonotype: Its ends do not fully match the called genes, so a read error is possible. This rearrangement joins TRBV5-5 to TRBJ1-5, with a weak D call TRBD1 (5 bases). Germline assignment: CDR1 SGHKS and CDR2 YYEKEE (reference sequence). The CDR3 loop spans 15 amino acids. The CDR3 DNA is TGTGCCAGCAGCCAGGGCAGTGGGATTCATCAGTCCCAGCATTTT. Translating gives CASSQGSGIHQSQHF.

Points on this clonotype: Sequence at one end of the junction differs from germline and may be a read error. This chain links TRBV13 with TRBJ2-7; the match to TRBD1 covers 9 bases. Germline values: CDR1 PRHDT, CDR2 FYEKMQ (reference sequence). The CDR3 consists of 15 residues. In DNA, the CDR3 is TGTACCAGCAGCTCGGGACAGGGCGGCTCTTATGAGCAGTACTTC. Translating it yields CTSSSGQGGSYEQYF. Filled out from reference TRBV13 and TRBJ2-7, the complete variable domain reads AAGVIQSPRHLIKEKRETATLKCYPIPRHDTVYWYQQGPGQDPQFLISFYEKMQSDKGSIPDRFSAQQFSDYHSELNMSSLELGDSALYFCTSSSGQGGSYEQYFGPGTRLTVT.

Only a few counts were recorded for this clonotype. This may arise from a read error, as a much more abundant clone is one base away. CDR3: CTSSSRLAGEVDTQYF. CDR3 sequence (DNA): TGTACCAGCAGTTCCCGACTAGCGGGAGAGGTAGATACGCAGTATTTT. The chain carries TRBV28 and TRBJ2-3; 12 bases fit TRBD2. The CDR3 runs to 16 residues. Germline lookup yields CDR1 MDHEN and CDR2 SYDVKM.

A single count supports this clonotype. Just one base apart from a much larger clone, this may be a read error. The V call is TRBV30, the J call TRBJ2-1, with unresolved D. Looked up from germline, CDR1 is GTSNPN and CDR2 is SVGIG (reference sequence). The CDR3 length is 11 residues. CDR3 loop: CAWSGPNEQLF. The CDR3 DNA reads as TGTGCCTGGAGTGGGCCTAATGAGCAGCTCTTC.

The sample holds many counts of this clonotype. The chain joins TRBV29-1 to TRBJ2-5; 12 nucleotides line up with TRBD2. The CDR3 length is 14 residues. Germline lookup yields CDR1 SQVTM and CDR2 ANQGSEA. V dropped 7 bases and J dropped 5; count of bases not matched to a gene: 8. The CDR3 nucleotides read TGCAGCGCTCCGGGACTAGCGGGCTCCGAGACCCAGTACTTC. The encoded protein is CSAPGLAGSETQYF.

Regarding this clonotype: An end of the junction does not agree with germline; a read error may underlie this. CDR3 DNA sequence: TGTGTCAGCAGCTTAGGGGGACTAACGTACACGTCAGACACACAGTATTTT. It specifies CVSSLGGLTYTSDTQYF. This chain joins TRBV11-2 and TRBJ2-3, with D maybe TRBD2 (7 bases). The CDR3 spans 17 residues. The germline CDR1 and CDR2 sequences are SGHAT and FQNNGV.

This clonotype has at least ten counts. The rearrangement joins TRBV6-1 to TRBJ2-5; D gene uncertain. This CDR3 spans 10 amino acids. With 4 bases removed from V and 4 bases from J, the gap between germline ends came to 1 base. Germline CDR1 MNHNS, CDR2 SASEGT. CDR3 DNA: TGTGCCAGCAGTGTAGAGACCCAGTACTTC. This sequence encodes CASSVETQYF.

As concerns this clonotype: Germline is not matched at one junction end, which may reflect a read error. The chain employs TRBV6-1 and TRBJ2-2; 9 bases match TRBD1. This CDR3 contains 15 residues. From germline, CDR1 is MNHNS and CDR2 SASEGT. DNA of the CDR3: TGTGCCAGCAGGAGGGGACAGGGTTTTACCGCGGAGCTGTTTTTT. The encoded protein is CASRRGQGFTAELFF.

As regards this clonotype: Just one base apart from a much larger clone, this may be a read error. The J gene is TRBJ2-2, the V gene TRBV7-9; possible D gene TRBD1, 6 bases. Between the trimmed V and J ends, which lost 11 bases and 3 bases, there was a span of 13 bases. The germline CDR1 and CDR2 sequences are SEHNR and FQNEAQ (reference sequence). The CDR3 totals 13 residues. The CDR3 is CAFEGVDTGELFF. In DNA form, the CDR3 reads TGTGCCTTCGAGGGGGTGGACACCGGGGAGCTGTTTTTT. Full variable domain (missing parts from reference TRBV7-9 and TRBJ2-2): DTGVSQNPRHKITKRGQNVTFRCDPISEHNRLYWYRQTLGQGPEFLTYFQNEAQLEKSRLLSDRFSAERPKGSFSTLEIQRTEQGDSAMYLCAFEGVDTGELFFGEGSRLTVL.

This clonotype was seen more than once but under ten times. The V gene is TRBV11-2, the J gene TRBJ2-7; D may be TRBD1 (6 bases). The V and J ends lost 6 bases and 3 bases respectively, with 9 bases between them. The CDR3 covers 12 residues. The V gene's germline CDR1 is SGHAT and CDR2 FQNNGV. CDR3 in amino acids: CASSPRGYEQYF. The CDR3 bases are TGTGCCAGCAGTCCCAGGGGCTACGAGCAGTACTTC.

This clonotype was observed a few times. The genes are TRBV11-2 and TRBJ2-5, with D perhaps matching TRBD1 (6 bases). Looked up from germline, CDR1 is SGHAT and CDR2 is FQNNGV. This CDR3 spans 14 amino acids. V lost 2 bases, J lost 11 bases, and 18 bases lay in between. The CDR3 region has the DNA TGTGCCAGCAGCTTAATTCCGGGACCAGGGACACAGTACTTC. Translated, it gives CASSLIPGPGTQYF.